The source of this T cell receptor beta chain is a study of blood T cells in healthy people across ages. The sample holds many counts of this clonotype. It was with a sample-barcoded 5' primer and a J-beta primer mix that a second PCR of roughly 7 to 12 cycles was run. Tagging of each cDNA molecule was performed by a template-switch adaptor with 12 random nucleotides. MiXCR was run by TCRdb on the 5' RACE reads, yielding one entry per CDR3 protein. The sample has 600,000 or so distinct CDR3 sequences, approximately 30% seen once. Per-sample yields of isolated PBMCs were at least 7 million. Per the germline V gene, CDR1 is LGHNA and CDR2 is YNFKEQ. The CDR3 is 14 residues long. V lost 0 bases and J 7 bases, leaving 13 bases between the germline ends.

V and J are TRBV4-2 and TRBJ2-7; D remains ambiguous. Input material: blood. This receptor was obtained from a woman older than 75 in good health. The chain's CDR3 is CASSQDAGLGEQYF. The DNA for the CDR3 is TGTGCCAGCAGCCAAGATGCCGGCTTGGGTGAGCAGTACTTC.